The rows below give T cell receptor beta chains drawn from one sample of a study of blood T cell repertoires in COVID-19. Using immunoSEQ multiplex PCR, the repertoire was profiled, and TCRdb retains in-frame clones only, with some absent. The sample has approximately 260,000 clones; 70% to 90% are singletons. The specimen sequenced was peripheral blood. The receptors originated from a woman aged 40 to 49 with acute or convalescent COVID-19. The CDR3 runs from the conserved cysteine through the conserved F or W. Fields, in order: J gene, D gene, clone size, V gene, CDR3 protein, CDR3 DNA. A D gene is named only where the DNA matches it firmly. For some rows the clone size is stated as once, few or many, or as a class when expanded; others skip it.

TRBJ2-1,TRBD2,.,TRBV9,CASGEGSGPYNEQFF,TGTGCCTCTGGGGAGGGTAGCGGACCTTACAATGAGCAGTTCTTC
TRBJ1-1,TRBD1,.,TRBV6-6,CASGSKGAGTEAFF,TGTGCCAGCGGCTCCAAGGGGGCCGGGACTGAAGCTTTCTTT
TRBJ1-4,.,.,TRBV4-1,CASSQESAAGTLEKLFF,TGCGCCAGCAGCCAAGAGTCTGCCGCCGGGACACTTGAAAAACTGTTTTTT
TRBJ1-1,TRBD1,.,TRBV30,CACQGDRGRSAFF,TGTGCCTGCCAGGGGGACAGGGGCCGCTCGGCTTTCTTT
TRBJ1-5,TRBD1,.,TRBV5-8,CASSWDRGGDSNQPQHF,TGTGCCAGCAGCTGGGACAGGGGAGGGGATAGCAATCAGCCCCAGCATTTT
TRBJ1-4,TRBD1,.,TRBV14,CASSLTGGNEKLFF,TGTGCCAGCAGCCTTACAGGGGGAAATGAAAAACTGTTTTTT
TRBJ2-1,.,.,TRBV9,CASSVGGLEQFF,TGTGCCAGCAGCGTAGGGGGCCTTGAGCAGTTCTTC
TRBJ1-6,.,.,TRBV9,CASSVLVNSPLHF,TGTGCCAGCAGCGTCCTCGTTAATTCACCCCTCCACTTT
TRBJ2-2,.,once,TRBV20-1,CSASSTNTGELFF,TGCAGTGCCAGTTCAACGAACACCGGGGAGCTGTTTTTT
TRBJ1-2,.,.,TRBV7-9,CASLGGGYTF,TGTGCCTCCCTCGGAGGGGGCTACACCTTC
TRBJ1-5,.,.,TRBV9,CASSVAFGQPQHF,TGTGCCAGCAGCGTAGCCTTCGGGCAGCCCCAGCATTTT
TRBJ1-1,.,.,TRBV29-1,CSVVGGGTEAFF,TGCAGCGTTGTGGGGGGTGGAACTGAAGCTTTCTTT
TRBJ2-2,.,.,TRBV10-1,CASSPTVNTGELFF,TGCGCCAGCAGTCCTACTGTGAACACCGGGGAGCTGTTTTTT
TRBJ1-4,.,.,TRBV30,CASQIQARATNEKLFF,TGTGCCAGCCAGATTCAGGCCCGCGCAACTAATGAAAAACTGTTTTTT
TRBJ2-5,TRBD2,.,TRBV7-2,CASSPPRLAGQETQYF,TGTGCCAGCAGCCCCCCCCGGCTAGCGGGTCAAGAGACCCAGTACTTC
TRBJ1-2,.,.,TRBV27,CASSKEVRGNYGYTF,TGTGCCAGCAGCAAGGAGGTCAGGGGTAACTATGGCTACACCTTC
TRBJ2-5,TRBD2,.,TRBV5-1,CASSLGTSGGPRRETQYF,TGCGCCAGCAGCTTGGGGACTAGCGGGGGGCCCAGGCGAGAGACCCAGTACTTC
TRBJ2-1,TRBD2,.,TRBV6-5,CASSFWRGAAREQFF,TGTGCCAGCAGTTTTTGGCGGGGGGCCGCCCGAGAGCAGTTCTTC
TRBJ2-1,.,.,TRBV6-5,CASSYWVGADEQFF,TGTGCCAGCAGTTACTGGGTTGGGGCGGATGAGCAGTTCTTC
TRBJ1-1,.,.,TRBV7-9,CASSLEVVTPAFF,TGTGCCAGCAGCTTAGAAGTAGTGACTCCCGCTTTCTTT
TRBJ1-1,TRBD1,.,TRBV6-5,CASSPTTGGTEAFF,TGTGCCAGCAGTCCCACTACAGGGGGCACTGAAGCTTTCTTT